This TCR beta chain originates from a study of T cells in Graves' hyperthyroidism and ophthalmopathy. Researchers took RNA transcripts and amplified the TCR beta CDR3 regions from them. Researchers ran a first-round RT-PCR on the TCR CDR3 using the HTBI primer set. TCRdb reanalysed the multiplex PCR reads using MiXCR and keeps one entry per CDR3 protein. The table lists approximately 530,000 distinct CDR3 sequences, around 17% of them singletons. Overall study findings and caveats: Among clonotypes expanded in thyroid above 0.001, most were also found in blood.

A note on this clonotype: Its antigen remains unknown.

The V end lost 3 bases, the J end lost 5 bases, and 16 bases lay between the germline ends. The CDR3 sequence is 15 residues long. From germline, CDR1 is LNHDA and CDR2 SQIVND (reference sequence). The TCR was taken from a young woman with Graves' hyperthyroidism. This rearrangement joins TRBV19 to TRBJ1-1; D call uncertain. Sample: blood. CDR3 residues: CASSITPGSPTEAFF. The DNA for the CDR3 is TGTGCCAGTAGTATTACTCCCGGGAGCCCGACTGAAGCTTTCTTT.